This TCR beta chain is drawn from a study of vaccination and CD4 T cells after COVID-19. On the study more broadly: Researchers treated control cultures with a CEFX pool, an HIV-1 Nef pool, or no peptide.

Oncomine TCR Beta short-read sequencing was applied to DNA from cultured CD4+ T cells. A single record per CDR3 protein comes from TCRdb applying MiXCR to the PCR reads. This repertoire shows roughly 20,000 distinct CDR3 sequences, about 61% found once; its top ten account for approximately 10%. V was pared by 6 bases and J by 6 bases, with 14 bases of the junction left unmatched. CDR3 length: 16 amino acids. This sample's treatment: approximately nine-day PBMC culture with coronavirus spike peptide pools or control peptides (ViraFEST assay). This clonotype was counted only a few times. The antigen remains unidentified.

The sample taken for sequencing was CD4+ T cells from blood, cultured in vitro. This sequence originates from a human donor who had recovered from COVID-19. The rearrangement joins TRBV12-3 or TRBV12-4 to TRBJ1-1; 9 nucleotides agree with TRBD1. The CDR3 bases are TGTGCCAGCAGCTCGGGACAGGGAGGTTTAATCGCTGAAGCTTTCTTT. Protein: CASSSGQGGLIAEAFF.